This TCR beta chain was captured in a study of cytomegalovirus exposure and HLA in healthy donors. Study background: The approximately 120 validation repertoires used the same platform as the roughly 670 first-cohort repertoires, a later analysis reported. Study-wide points: Three chains linked to CMV were shown in vitro to be specific for CMV antigens.

Remarks on this clone: Antigen unknown.

The trim removed 5 bases at V and 6 bases at J, leaving 4 bases unmatched. The CDR3 length is 12 residues. Looked up from germline, CDR1 is SEHNR and CDR2 is FQNEAQ (reference sequence). Clones were read by immunoSEQ multiplex PCR, and TCRdb kept only the in-frame ones, dropping some. The data show about 340,000 clones, 75% to 90% seen once. The sample was PBMCs. The genes are TRBV7-9 and TRBJ2-7, with TRBD1 matching over 7 bases. The clonotype comes from a woman under 30 in good health and CMV-seronegative. CDR3 DNA: TGTGCCAGCAGCCCGACAGGGTCCGAGCAGTACTTC. This gives the protein CASSPTGSEQYF. Using reference TRBV7-9 and TRBJ2-7 for the parts outside the CDR3, the full variable domain is DTGVSQNPRHKITKRGQNVTFRCDPISEHNRLYWYRQTLGQGPEFLTYFQNEAQLEKSRLLSDRFSAERPKGSFSTLEIQRTEQGDSAMYLCASSPTGSEQYFGPGTRLTVT.